What follows are 30 T cell receptor beta chains derived from one specimen sequenced in a study of control samples from healthy donors and cancer patients. Clones were sequenced by immunoSEQ multiplex PCR, and TCRdb holds only the in-frame ones, with some missing. The sample carries some 410,000 clones, around 90% recorded once. Sequenced: PBMCs. Every receptor here comes from a middle-aged man with head and neck cancer.

The chain uses TRBV19 and TRBJ1-2; 7 bases agree with TRBD1. The V gene end was trimmed by 3 bases and the J gene end by 7 bases; junction bases not matched to a gene: 5. Germline CDR1 is LNHDA and CDR2 is SQIVND (reference sequence). The CDR3 extends over 13 amino acids. CDR3 sequence (DNA): TGTGCCAGTAGTATCGACAGGGAGAGTGGCTACACCTTC. The encoded protein is CASSIDRESGYTF.

The J gene is TRBJ2-2, the V gene TRBV18; D possibly corresponds to TRBD1 (6 bases). V gave up 1 base and J gave up 7 bases, with 13 bases separating them. The CDR3 totals 15 residues. CDR1 and CDR2 (germline): KGHSH, LQKENI. The CDR3, as DNA: TGTGCCAGCTCACCACTGGTACAGGGACACGGGGAGCTGTTTTTT. Its protein is CASSPLVQGHGELFF.

CDR3: CASSLAQGLYEQYF. As DNA, the CDR3 is TGTGCCAGCAGTTTAGCGCAGGGACTCTACGAGCAGTACTTC. This sequence joins TRBV27 and TRBJ2-7; the D gene is possibly TRBD2 (6 bases). Trimming left V 2 bases short and J 3 bases short, with 11 bases between. Per germline, CDR1 MNHEY and CDR2 SMNVEV (reference sequence). This CDR3 spans 14 amino acids.

The chain combines TRBV6-4 with TRBJ2-5, with D possibly being TRBD1 or TRBD2 (6 bases each). The CDR3 has 14 amino acids. Germline lookup yields CDR1 MRHNA and CDR2 SNTAGT. V was cut by 5 bases and J by 5 bases, with 15 bases left in between. CDR3 in amino acids: CASSLSGGGETQYF. The DNA for the CDR3 is TGTGCCAGCAGTCTCTCCGGGGGCGGGGAGACCCAGTACTTC.

This chain uses TRBV5-1 with TRBJ2-2; D not certain. This CDR3 region has 18 residues. V was shortened by 2 bases and J by 6 bases, with 23 bases between the two germline ends. Germline V CDR1 and CDR2: SGHRS, YFSETQ. In nucleotides, the CDR3 is TGCGCCAGCAGCTTTTCTTTAAGTCGTGGTAGGCAGGCCGGGGAGCTGTTTTTT. Its translation: CASSFSLSRGRQAGELFF.

The chain is built from TRBV6-1 and TRBJ1-6; 8 bases map to TRBD1. J lost 5 bases, V lost 1 base, and 7 bases had no gene match. CDR3 length: 17 amino acids. Looked up from germline, CDR1 is MNHNS and CDR2 is SASEGT. The CDR3, as DNA: TGTGCCAGCAGTGAAGTCCGGACAGGGAGTAATAATTCACCCCTCCACTTT. This translates into CASSEVRTGSNNSPLHF.

The chain joins TRBV6-5 to TRBJ2-3, with D possibly being TRBD2 (5 bases). Trimming took 2 bases from V and 2 from J, leaving 8 bases between them. The CDR3 extends over 14 amino acids. The germline V gene encodes CDR1 MNHEY and CDR2 SVGAGI. Here the CDR3 reads CASSYGEHTDTQYF. For the CDR3, the DNA is TGTGCCAGCAGTTACGGGGAGCACACAGATACGCAGTATTTT.

On this clone: Given a much more abundant clone one base away, this may be a read error. This rearrangement joins TRBV19 to TRBJ1-1; 9 positions match TRBD1. Trimming took 1 base from V and 1 from J; bases not matched to a gene: 1. The CDR3 spans 15 residues. The germline V gene has CDR1 LNHDA and CDR2 SQIVND (reference sequence). CDR3 in amino acids: CASSIGTGENTEAFF. Written as DNA, the CDR3 is TGTGCCAGTAGTATAGGGACAGGGGAGAACACTGAAGCTTTCTTT.

The J gene is TRBJ1-1, the V gene TRBV5-1; D gene ambiguous. The CDR3 extends over 14 amino acids. Germline V gives CDR1 SGHRS, CDR2 YFSETQ. V gave up 4 bases and J gave up 0 bases, with 10 bases separating them. CDR3 loop: CASSTQRVNTEAFF. For the CDR3, the DNA is TGCGCCAGCAGCACTCAGCGGGTGAACACTGAAGCTTTCTTT.

The chain employs TRBV6-6 and TRBJ2-7; weak D call: TRBD1 (6 bases). In germline, CDR1 is MNHNY, CDR2 SVGAGI (reference sequence). This CDR3 is built from 13 residues. V lost 1 base and J 5 bases, leaving 9 bases between the germline ends. CDR3 DNA: TGTGCCAGCAGTTACTTCCAGGGGCACGAGCAGTACTTC. Translated: CASSYFQGHEQYF.

The rearrangement links TRBV18 to TRBJ1-5; 9 nucleotides line up with TRBD1. Trimming cost V 4 bases and J 4 bases; bases outside gene matches: 5. Germline V gene sequence: CDR1 KGHSH, CDR2 LQKENI. The CDR3 length is 15 residues. The CDR3, as DNA: TGTGCCAGCTCACAAGACAGGGGGAGTAATCAGCCCCAGCATTTT. The encoded protein is CASSQDRGSNQPQHF. Full variable domain (rest looked up from reference TRBV18 and TRBJ1-5): NAGVMQNPRHLVRRRGQEARLRCSPMKGHSHVYWYRQLPEEGLKFMVYLQKENIIDESGMPKERFSAEFPKEGPSILRIQQVVRGDSAAYFCASSQDRGSNQPQHFGDGTRLSIL.

The chain couples TRBV28 to TRBJ2-7; 8 bases are a match to TRBD2. The ends lost 4 bases at V and 2 bases at J; junction bases unmatched: 7. Germline V gives CDR1 MDHEN, CDR2 SYDVKM. The CDR3 contains 15 residues. The CDR3 bases are TGTGCCAGCAGTTCCGGGGCGGGGGGTACCTACGAGCAGTACTTC. As protein: CASSSGAGGTYEQYF.

The CDR3 sequence: CAWSATSGPESNQPQHF. In nucleotides, the CDR3 is TGTGCCTGGAGTGCCACAAGTGGGCCAGAAAGCAATCAGCCCCAGCATTTT. The chain links TRBV30 to TRBJ1-5; D gene unclear. The CDR3 length is 17 residues. Germline V gene sequence: CDR1 GTSNPN, CDR2 SVGIG (reference sequence). The V end was cut by 1 base, the J end by 1 base, with 17 bases between.

The chain links TRBV28 to TRBJ2-7, with D possibly TRBD1 on 5 matching bases. CDR1 MDHEN and CDR2 SYDVKM come from the germline V gene. V lost 8 bases to trimming and J lost 2 bases, with 19 bases between them. This CDR3 spans 15 amino acids. CDR3 sequence: CASFPRTSLAYEQYF. CDR3 DNA: TGTGCCAGCTTCCCCCGGACAAGCCTCGCCTACGAGCAGTACTTC.

The chain employs TRBV2 and TRBJ1-4, with 11 bases fitting TRBD1. The V gene end was trimmed by 7 bases and the J gene end by 7 bases; junction bases not matched to a gene: 5. This CDR3 spans 14 amino acids. Germline CDR1 reads SNHLY; CDR2 reads FYNNEI. The CDR3 region has the DNA TGTGCCAGCACTCCGGGACAGGGGGGTGAAAAACTGTTTTTT. It codes for CASTPGQGGEKLFF.

The chain combines TRBV6-6 with TRBJ1-1; possible D gene TRBD1, 6 bases. The CDR3 covers 15 residues. With 6 bases removed from V and 0 bases from J, the gap between germline ends came to 14 bases. CDR1 is MNHNY and CDR2 is SVGAGI in the germline V gene (reference sequence). The CDR3 protein is CASSGQLPMNTEAFF. As DNA, the CDR3 is TGTGCCAGCAGCGGACAGCTACCTATGAACACTGAAGCTTTCTTT.

The rearrangement uses TRBV28 and TRBJ2-7; TRBD1 matches at 7 bases. This CDR3 is built from 14 residues. V was pared by 2 bases and J by 2 bases, with 3 bases of the junction left unmatched. Germline-derived CDR1 and CDR2 are MDHEN and SYDVKM. As DNA, the CDR3 is TGTGCCAGCAGTTTAAGGGGGCCCCCCTACGAGCAGTACTTC. Translating gives CASSLRGPPYEQYF.

This chain joins TRBV30 and TRBJ2-6, with 7 positions matching TRBD1. With 4 bases clipped from V and 0 bases from J, the junction kept 0 bases outside the gene matches. Germline V lookup: CDR1 GTSNPN, CDR2 SVGIG (reference sequence). CDR3 length: 14 residues. This chain's CDR3 is CAWTGGSGANVLTF. The DNA of the CDR3 is TGTGCCTGGACAGGGGGCTCTGGGGCCAACGTCCTGACTTTC.

V usage is TRBV7-9 and J usage is TRBJ2-3; 9 bases align to TRBD1. CDR1 SEHNR and CDR2 FQNEAQ come from the germline V gene (reference sequence). V lost 1 base and J lost 2; bases outside the gene matches: 1. The CDR3 runs to 15 residues. The CDR3 loop is CASSLGDRDTDTQYF. CDR3 nucleotide sequence: TGTGCCAGCAGCTTAGGGGACAGGGACACAGATACGCAGTATTTT.

The chain combines TRBV28 with TRBJ1-5, with 7 bases lining up with TRBD1. The CDR3 consists of 14 residues. Germline CDR1 is MDHEN and CDR2 is SYDVKM. V lost 3 bases to trimming and J lost 5 bases; unmatched junction nucleotides: 4. CDR3 in amino acids: CASSFRDSYQPQHF. The CDR3 coding sequence is TGTGCCAGCAGTTTCCGGGACAGCTATCAGCCCCAGCATTTT. Complete variable domain (other parts from reference TRBV28 and TRBJ1-5): DVKVTQSSRYLVKRTGEKVFLECVQDMDHENMFWYRQDPGLGLRLIYFSYDVKMKEKGDIPEGYSVSREKKERFSLILESASTNQTSMYLCASSFRDSYQPQHFGDGTRLSIL.

V gene TRBV6-1 combines with J gene TRBJ1-5; 7 positions match TRBD1. Per germline, CDR1 MNHNS and CDR2 SASEGT. This CDR3 is built from 15 residues. With 3 bases clipped from V and 0 bases from J, the junction kept 2 bases outside the gene matches. The CDR3 here is CASSETGISNQPQHF. DNA of the CDR3: TGTGCCAGCAGTGAGACAGGGATTAGCAATCAGCCCCAGCATTTT.

The V and J genes are TRBV7-9 and TRBJ1-1; TRBD1 matches at 10 bases. This CDR3 is 14 amino acids long. The J segment lost 5 bases and the V segment lost 6 bases, leaving 6 bases of the junction unmatched. CDR1 SEHNR and CDR2 FQNEAQ come from the germline V gene (reference sequence). This CDR3 is CASRLDRGQTEAFF. Written as DNA, the CDR3 is TGTGCCAGCAGACTAGACAGGGGGCAGACTGAAGCTTTCTTT.

This chain uses TRBV19 with TRBJ2-3; TRBD2 matches at 9 bases. Germline assignment: CDR1 LNHDA and CDR2 SQIVND (reference sequence). CDR3 length: 16 amino acids. Losses at the gene ends were 5 bases for V and 2 bases for J; bases not matched to a gene: 8. CDR3 residues: CASSFGTSPSTDTQYF. CDR3 in DNA: TGTGCCAGTAGTTTCGGGACTAGCCCTTCCACAGATACGCAGTATTTT.

The chain recombines TRBV5-1 with TRBJ2-3, with a tentative D call TRBD1 (6 bases). The germline V gene encodes CDR1 SGHRS and CDR2 YFSETQ. The CDR3 sequence is 14 residues long. V lost 5 bases, J lost 2 bases, and 12 bases lay in between. The CDR3 bases are TGCGCCAGCAGGGAAGGACAGCACACAGATACGCAGTATTTT. This codes for CASREGQHTDTQYF. The variable domain in full, with the rest retrieved from reference TRBV5-1 and TRBJ2-3, is KAGVTQTPRYLIKTRGQQVTLSCSPISGHRSVSWYQQTPGQGLQFLFEYFSETQRNKGNFPGRFSGRQFSNSRSEMNVSTLELGDSALYLCASREGQHTDTQYFGPGTRLTVL.

The V call is TRBV7-9, the J call TRBJ2-7; 9 bases align to TRBD2. This CDR3 contains 16 residues. CDR1 and CDR2 from the germline V gene are SEHNR and FQNEAQ (reference sequence). V dropped 4 bases and J dropped 3; count of bases not matched to a gene: 10. CDR3 nucleotide sequence: TGTGCCAGCAGCTCGGCCGTGGGACTAGCATTCTACGAGCAGTACTTC. It specifies CASSSAVGLAFYEQYF.

The CDR3 DNA is TGTGCCTGGAGCCTGACAGGGTATGGGAACGATCAGCCCCAGCATTTT. Translation: CAWSLTGYGNDQPQHF. The chain has TRBV30 and TRBJ1-5, with TRBD1 matching 7 bases. Germline V gene sequence: CDR1 GTSNPN, CDR2 SVGIG (reference sequence). This CDR3 is built from 16 residues. Losses at the gene ends were 3 bases for V and 5 bases for J; bases not matched to a gene: 13. The full variable domain, completed using reference TRBV30 and TRBJ1-5, is SQTIHQWPATLVQPVGSPLSLECTVEGTSNPNLYWYRQAAGRGLQLLFYSVGIGQISSEVPQNLSASRPQDRQFILSSKKLLLSDSGFYLCAWSLTGYGNDQPQHFGDGTRLSIL.

CDR3 sequence (DNA): TGTGCCAGCAGCCGAACGGGACAGATCACAGATACGCAGTATTTT. This sequence encodes CASSRTGQITDTQYF. V usage is TRBV6-5 and J usage is TRBJ2-3; TRBD1 aligns across 7 bases. V gave up 6 bases and J gave up 2 bases; unmatched junction bases: 8. CDR1 and CDR2 (germline): MNHEY, SVGAGI. The CDR3 spans 15 residues.

This rearrangement joins TRBV28 to TRBJ1-1; D is unresolved. Trimming cost V 7 bases and J 1 base, with 7 bases left between them. The CDR3 is made up of 12 amino acids. Germline CDR1 reads MDHEN; CDR2 reads SYDVKM. The CDR3, as DNA: TGTGCCAGCACCGCGGGGAACACTGAAGCTTTCTTT. Translation: CASTAGNTEAFF.

This clone was observed once. The V and J genes are TRBV28 and TRBJ1-1; unclear D gene. This CDR3 region has 15 residues. Trimming pared 5 bases from V and 1 base from J, leaving 14 bases between. Germline V gives CDR1 MDHEN, CDR2 SYDVKM. The CDR3 DNA sequence: TGTGCCAGCAGTCTCATGGGCAGTTGGAACACTGAAGCTTTCTTT. It yields the protein CASSLMGSWNTEAFF.

V is TRBV19 and J is TRBJ2-5, with a tentative D call TRBD1 (6 bases). CDR1 is LNHDA, CDR2 SQIVND, per germline (reference sequence). There are 14 residues in the CDR3. The germline V and J ends were trimmed by 5 bases and 7 bases, with 17 bases remaining between them. CDR3 coding DNA: TGTGCCAGTAGTGGGATTCAGGGGAAGGGGACCCAGTACTTC. Translated: CASSGIQGKGTQYF.